The TCR beta chain described here comes from a study of blood T cell repertoires in COVID-19. Study details: T cells, B-cell-depleted T cells, or PBMCs supplied cDNA or gDNA.

In the source study's methods: Reference gene primers were amplified, and this amplification served to estimate nucleated cell counts. Data came from immunoSEQ multiplex PCR; TCRdb stores just in-frame clones and leaves some out. V, J and clone size reflect that table, while D and trimming were determined from the DNA. The sample holds about 88,000 clones, about 88% seen once. The germline gives CDR1 KGHSH, CDR2 LQKENI. The CDR3 extends over 15 amino acids. Trimming stripped 3 bases from V and 1 base from J, with 12 bases between. The chain is built from TRBV18 and TRBJ1-1, with a weak D call TRBD1 (6 bases). The receptor's source is a woman older than 75 with acute or convalescent COVID-19. Sequencing was carried out using peripheral blood. Here the CDR3 reads CASSPTGGKNTEAFF. DNA of the CDR3: TGTGCCAGCTCACCTACGGGGGGCAAGAACACTGAAGCTTTCTTT.